This TCR beta chain was sequenced in a study of blood T cell repertoires in COVID-19. Overall study: The samples span acute and convalescent COVID-19 from the United States, Italy and Spain.

Germline CDR1 reads MNHEY; CDR2 reads SVGAGI. CDR3 size: 14 residues. Trimming cost V 4 bases and J 5 bases; bases outside gene matches: 5. Per the study methods: Reference gene primers were amplified, and this amplification served to estimate nucleated cell counts. Assay used: immunoSEQ multiplex PCR; TCRdb lists only in-frame clones, some missing. The DNA was the basis for D and trimming; V, J and clone size are from that table. The sample has about 80,000 clones; around 77% are singletons. This sequence joins TRBV6-5 and TRBJ1-5, with 7 bases aligning to TRBD1. This TCR came from a man aged 65-85 years with active or convalescent COVID-19. Sequencing was carried out using peripheral blood. The CDR3 is CASSWTGPDQPQHF. CDR3 in DNA: TGTGCCAGCAGTTGGACAGGACCCGATCAGCCCCAGCATTTT.